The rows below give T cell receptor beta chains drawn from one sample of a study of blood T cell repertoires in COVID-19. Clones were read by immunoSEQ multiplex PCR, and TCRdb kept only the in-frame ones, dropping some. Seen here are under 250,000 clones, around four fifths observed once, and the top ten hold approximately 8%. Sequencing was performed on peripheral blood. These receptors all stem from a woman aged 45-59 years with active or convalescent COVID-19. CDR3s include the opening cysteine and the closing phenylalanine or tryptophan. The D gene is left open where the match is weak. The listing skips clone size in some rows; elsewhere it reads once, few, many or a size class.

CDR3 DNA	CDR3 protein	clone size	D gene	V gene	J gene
TGTGCCAGCAGCTCCCACTACAGGGGGCAAAATGAAAAACTGTTTTTT	CASSSHYRGQNEKLFF	NA	TRBD1	TRBV11-2	TRBJ1-4
TGTGCCACCAGCAGAGATCGCGGGAACACTGAAGCTTTCTTT	CATSRDRGNTEAFF	NA	NA	TRBV15	TRBJ1-1
TGTGCCAGCAGTCACAGGGGGAGCGATGGCTACACCTTC	CASSHRGSDGYTF	NA	TRBD1	TRBV28	TRBJ1-2
TGTGCCAGCAGCGTAGCTACCACGGTCTATGGCTACACCTTC	CASSVATTVYGYTF	once	NA	TRBV9	TRBJ1-2
TGTGCCAGCAGCTTGGGGACAGAGGGAAACAATGAGCAGTTCTTC	CASSLGTEGNNEQFF	NA	NA	TRBV5-4	TRBJ2-1
TGTGCCAGCAGCTTAGAGTCCAGGAACACTGAAGCTTTCTTT	CASSLESRNTEAFF	few	NA	TRBV11-3	TRBJ1-1
TGTGCCAGCAGCCCCCCCCGGGACAGGAAAAGCAATCAGCCCCAGCATTTT	CASSPPRDRKSNQPQHF	once	TRBD1	TRBV5-6	TRBJ1-5
TGTGCCAGCAGTTTATCGATTTGGGGGGCCGCTAGCGGGAGATGGTACGAGCAGTACTTC	CASSLSIWGAASGRWYEQYF	NA	TRBD2	TRBV27	TRBJ2-7
TGTGCCTGGAGTGGCGTTAGCGGGAATGAGCAGTTCTTC	CAWSGVSGNEQFF	NA	TRBD2	TRBV30	TRBJ2-1
TGTGCCAGCAGTTACCCGACAGGGGAGGGTGGCTACACCTTC	CASSYPTGEGGYTF	NA	TRBD1	TRBV6-6	TRBJ1-2
TGTGCCAGCTCACCCCGGGATACGCAGTATTTT	CASSPRDTQYF	NA	NA	TRBV18	TRBJ2-3
TGTGCCAGCAAGCCCAGCAGGGGTAACGTCCTGACTTTC	CASKPSRGNVLTF	NA	NA	TRBV6-5	TRBJ2-6
TGTGCCTGGAGTGTCGGAACAGGACGCACAGATACGCAGTATTTT	CAWSVGTGRTDTQYF	NA	NA	TRBV30	TRBJ2-3
TGTGCCAGCAGCTTTCCTGGAGACAGCAGCATAGACACCATATATTTT	CASSFPGDSSIDTIYF	NA	NA	TRBV5-4	TRBJ1-3
TGTGCCAGCAGGCGACAGAAGATGGAAAAACTGTTTTTT	CASRRQKMEKLFF	NA	NA	TRBV28	TRBJ1-4
TGTGCCAGTAGACAGGGGAAGGATCAGCCCCAGCATTTT	CASRQGKDQPQHF	NA	TRBD1	TRBV19	TRBJ1-5
TGCGCCAGCAGCTTAGAGTGGCAGGGGAGCTCCTATAATTCACCCCTCCACTTT	CASSLEWQGSSYNSPLHF	many	NA	TRBV4-1	TRBJ1-6
TGTGCCAGCAGCTTAGAGGGAGGACTCTCTCGCTATGGCTACACCTTC	CASSLEGGLSRYGYTF	once	NA	TRBV13	TRBJ1-2
TGTGCCAGCAGCGTAGAGATAAGGAGCCCGCCGCGAAACACCATATATTTT	CASSVEIRSPPRNTIYF	NA	NA	TRBV9	TRBJ1-3
TGTGCCAGCAGACGGGGTAGCGGGGTCAATGAGCAGTTCTTC	CASRRGSGVNEQFF	NA	TRBD2	TRBV2	TRBJ2-1
TGTGCCAGCAGCCATCTCTTCAATGAGCAGTTCTTC	CASSHLFNEQFF	NA	NA	TRBV6-2/TRBV6-3	TRBJ2-1
TGCAGCGCTAAGACAGGTAGCACAGATACGCAGTATTTT	CSAKTGSTDTQYF	NA	NA	TRBV29-1	TRBJ2-3
TGTGCCAGCAGGCTAGCGGGAGCTGCAGATACGCAGTATTTT	CASRLAGAADTQYF	NA	TRBD2	TRBV5-6	TRBJ2-3
TGTGCCAGCAGGGACAGGGGGTTTTTGAACACTGAAGCTTTCTTT	CASRDRGFLNTEAFF	once	TRBD1	TRBV2	TRBJ1-1
TGTGCCAGCAGCTTAACGACCACCGGGACACACACCGGGGAGCTGTTTTTT	CASSLTTTGTHTGELFF	NA	NA	TRBV7-3	TRBJ2-2
TGTGCCAGCAGCCAGAGGGACTTGGGGGCCCAGTACTTC	CASSQRDLGAQYF	NA	NA	TRBV3-1/TRBV3-2	TRBJ2-5
TGTGCCAGCAGTTCCGCCATCAGGGGGCAGACCACTGAAGCTTTCTTT	CASSSAIRGQTTEAFF	NA	TRBD1	TRBV28	TRBJ1-1
TGTGCCAGCAGACGGGATGGCGGTTCACCCCTCCACTTT	CASRRDGGSPLHF	NA	NA	TRBV28	TRBJ1-6
TGTGCCAGCAGCAGACAGGGGGCCAACTATGGCTACACCTTC	CASSRQGANYGYTF	NA	TRBD1	TRBV5-4	TRBJ1-2
TGTGCCACTGCCCCGGACAGGAACACCGGGGAGCTGTTTTTT	CATAPDRNTGELFF	NA	NA	TRBV24-1	TRBJ2-2
TGTGCCAGTAGTATCGGGGACAGGCTGGTGGCACCCCTCCACTTT	CASSIGDRLVAPLHF	NA	TRBD1	TRBV19	TRBJ1-6
TGTGCCAGCAGAGACAGGGTTGGGAATCAGCCCCAGCATTTT	CASRDRVGNQPQHF	NA	TRBD1	TRBV2	TRBJ1-5
TGTGCCAGCAGCCTGGGGACTTCGAGGGAAAAACTGTTTTTT	CASSLGTSREKLFF	NA	NA	TRBV11-2	TRBJ1-4
TGCGCCAGCAGCTTCGTCCCGGGACGGGGGAATGAGCAGTTCTTC	CASSFVPGRGNEQFF	NA	NA	TRBV5-1	TRBJ2-1
TGCGCCAGCAGCTCGGACAAAGAGACCCAGTACTTC	CASSSDKETQYF	few	NA	TRBV5-1	TRBJ2-5
TGTGCCAGCAGTTTATATCAGGGATACAATGAGCAGTTCTTC	CASSLYQGYNEQFF	NA	NA	TRBV27	TRBJ2-1
TGTGCCAGCAGCCAAGGCCCTCCGGGGAACTACAATGAGCAGTTCTTC	CASSQGPPGNYNEQFF	NA	NA	TRBV14	TRBJ2-1
TGTGCCAGCAGCTTCTACAGGGTGAACACCGGGGAGCTGTTTTTT	CASSFYRVNTGELFF	NA	NA	TRBV5-5	TRBJ2-2
TGCGCCAGCAGCTTGGAGAGGGCTAACTATGGCTACACCTTC	CASSLERANYGYTF	NA	NA	TRBV5-1	TRBJ1-2
TGTGCCAGCAGCTCGGGACAGGGTATCGGGGAGCTGTTTTTT	CASSSGQGIGELFF	NA	TRBD1	TRBV7-9	TRBJ2-2